This T cell receptor (beta chain) originates from a study of T cell repertoires in ileal Crohn's disease. On the study more broadly: Median disease duration was about 7.9 years; 35% smoked at surgery. Thiopurines (about 10) or anti-TNF agents (around 19) were given postoperatively to about half. Surgery for a complication: stricturing in around 60%, penetrating in 39%.

Time point noted: inflamed ileum from the surgical specimen. TCRdb's copy holds only in-frame clones and misses some; the assay was immunoSEQ multiplex PCR. The table records 13,000 or so clones, roughly 80% of them present only once. Overall study results and limits: Active smokers at surgery had more clonal expansions than non-smokers.

On this clone: Its specificity is not known. Other DNA sequences of this sample code for an identical CDR3.

The CDR3 contains 14 residues. V gave up 5 bases and J gave up 2 bases, with 12 bases separating them. Germline V lookup: CDR1 SEHNR, CDR2 FQNEAQ (reference sequence). The chain recombines TRBV7-9 with TRBJ1-2; D unresolved. The receptor was derived from an adult with Crohn's disease. Sequenced sample: ileal tissue. CDR3 nucleotide sequence: TGTGCCAGCAGCCCAGCGGGAACGAACTATGGCTACACCTTC. This sequence encodes CASSPAGTNYGYTF.